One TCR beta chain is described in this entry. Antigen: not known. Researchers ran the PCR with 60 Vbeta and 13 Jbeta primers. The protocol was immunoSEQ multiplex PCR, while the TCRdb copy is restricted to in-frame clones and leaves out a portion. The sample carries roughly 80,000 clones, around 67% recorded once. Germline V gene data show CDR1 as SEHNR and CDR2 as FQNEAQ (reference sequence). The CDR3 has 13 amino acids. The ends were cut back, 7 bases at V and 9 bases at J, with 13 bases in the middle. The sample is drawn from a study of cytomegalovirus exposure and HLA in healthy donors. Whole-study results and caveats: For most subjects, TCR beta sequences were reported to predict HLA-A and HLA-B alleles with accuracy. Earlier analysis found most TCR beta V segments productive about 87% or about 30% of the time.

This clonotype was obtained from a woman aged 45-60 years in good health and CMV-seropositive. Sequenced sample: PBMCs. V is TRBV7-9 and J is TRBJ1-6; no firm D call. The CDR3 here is CASNEMPGSPLHF. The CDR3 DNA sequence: TGTGCCAGCAATGAGATGCCAGGTTCACCCCTCCACTTT.